This T cell receptor (beta chain) was profiled in a study of cytomegalovirus exposure and HLA in healthy donors. Study details: An analysis done earlier identified some 120 million unique TCR beta sequences from about 179 million T cells. General study findings and limits: Being productive about 87% or about 30% of the time was typical of most TCR beta V segments in an earlier analysis.

This clone occurred a few times. Its antigen is as yet unknown. Primers: 60 Vbeta forward and 13 Jbeta reverse. The protocol was immunoSEQ multiplex PCR, while the TCRdb copy is restricted to in-frame clones and leaves out a portion. The data hold approximately 180,000 clones, with 9.5% to 15% observed a single time. CDR3 length: 15 residues. V dropped 6 bases and J dropped 0 bases, with 12 bases sitting between them. CDR1 is SNHLY and CDR2 is FYNNEI in the germline V gene. The source of this sequence is a man aged 45-65 years in good health and CMV-seropositive. The sample was PBMCs. The rearrangement uses TRBV2 and TRBJ1-3, with D possibly matching TRBD1 (6 bases). The CDR3 bases are TGTGCCAGCAGGGAGGACAGCTCCTCTGGAAACACCATATATTTT. This gives the protein CASREDSSSGNTIYF.